Below, 23 T cell receptor beta chains from the same sample are listed, as sequenced in a study of blood T cell repertoires in COVID-19. Using immunoSEQ multiplex PCR, the repertoire was profiled, and TCRdb retains in-frame clones only, with some absent. The data contain about 140,000 clones, roughly four fifths of them seen just once; the ten biggest clones take up roughly 9%. The sequenced sample consisted of peripheral blood. The receptors originated from a woman in her forties or fifties with active or convalescent COVID-19.

This chain uses TRBV4-2 with TRBJ2-1, with a tentative D call TRBD2 (6 bases). V lost 4 bases and J 8 bases, leaving 27 bases between the germline ends. CDR1 is LGHNA, CDR2 YNFKEQ, per germline. The CDR3 loop spans 18 amino acids. The CDR3 DNA follows: TGTGCCAGCAGCCCCTTCGTAAGCTACGCGGGATCTGGGTATGAGCAGTTCTTC. This encodes CASSPFVSYAGSGYEQFF.

The V call is TRBV11-3, the J call TRBJ2-7, with 15 bases identical to TRBD2. Unmatched junction bases numbered 5, after V lost 1 base and J lost 4 bases. Germline loops: CDR1 SGHNT, CDR2 YENEEA. CDR3 length equals 17 residues. The CDR3 DNA sequence: TGTGCCAGCAGCTTAGCTGGGACTAGCGGGGGGCGGTACGAGCAGTACTTC. It yields the protein CASSLAGTSGGRYEQYF.

The gene calls are TRBV4-3 and TRBJ2-3; 7 bases agree with TRBD1. Germline V gene lookup returns CDR1 LGHNA and CDR2 YSLEER. This CDR3 has 16 amino acids. The trim removed 0 bases at V and 4 bases at J, leaving 7 bases unmatched. The CDR3 DNA is TGCGCCAGCAGCCAAGAAGGCAGAACAGGGGCAGATACGCAGTATTTT. This translates into CASSQEGRTGADTQYF.

The rearrangement joins TRBV11-3 to TRBJ2-1, with D possibly matching TRBD1 (6 bases). The ends were cut back, 5 bases at V and 0 bases at J, with 11 bases in the middle. The CDR3 runs 15 residues. The germline gives CDR1 SGHNT, CDR2 YENEEA. The CDR3 reads CASSRGGSSYNEQFF. The DNA for the CDR3 is TGTGCCAGCAGCCGAGGGGGTAGCTCCTACAATGAGCAGTTCTTC.

This clone was seen just once. The rearrangement joins TRBV19 to TRBJ2-5; the match to TRBD2 covers 16 bases. This CDR3 has 16 amino acids. Per the germline V gene, CDR1 is LNHDA and CDR2 is SQIVND (reference sequence). Trimming removed 6 bases from V and 2 bases from J; junction bases left unmatched: 3. This CDR3 is CASRGTSGRGQETQYF. The CDR3 DNA reads TGTGCCAGTAGAGGGACTAGCGGGAGGGGACAAGAGACCCAGTACTTC.

The rearrangement joins TRBV7-8 to TRBJ2-3; 7 bases match TRBD2. The CDR3 has 16 amino acids. Trimming removed 4 bases from V and 2 bases from J; junction bases left unmatched: 9. Germline CDR1 reads SGHVS; CDR2 reads FQNEAQ. The CDR3 DNA reads TGTGCCAGCAGCTCCCGGGACTATCTTAACACAGATACGCAGTATTTT. It codes for CASSSRDYLNTDTQYF.

The rearrangement joins TRBV6-5 to TRBJ1-2, with TRBD1 identical over 9 bases. There are 14 residues in the CDR3. Unmatched junction bases numbered 12, after V lost 8 bases and J lost 8 bases. The germline V gene encodes CDR1 MNHEY and CDR2 SVGAGI. DNA for the CDR3: TGTGCCAGCTTCTTAAGGGGGACAGGGAGCGGCTACACCTTC. Amino acids: CASFLRGTGSGYTF.

DNA of the CDR3: TGCGCCAGCAGCCAAGAGGGACAGACCTACAATGAGCAGTTCTTC. The encoded protein is CASSQEGQTYNEQFF. This chain joins TRBV4-3 and TRBJ2-1, with TRBD1 matching over 7 bases. Germline V gives CDR1 LGHNA, CDR2 YSLEER. This CDR3 has 15 residues. J gave up 2 bases and V 0 bases, and 1 base lay outside the gene matches.

The genes are TRBV5-1 and TRBJ2-2; the match to TRBD2 covers 12 bases. The J segment lost 5 bases and the V segment lost 0 bases, leaving 5 bases of the junction unmatched. The CDR3 spans 17 residues. CDR1 and CDR2 (germline): SGHRS, YFSETQ. CDR3 nucleotide sequence: TGCGCCAGCAGCTTGGAGGCTAGCGGGAGGGGGACCGGGGAGCTGTTTTTT. Translation gives CASSLEASGRGTGELFF.

The J gene is TRBJ1-1, the V gene TRBV7-2, with TRBD1 matching over 9 bases. The CDR3 is 15 amino acids. In germline, CDR1 is SGHTA, CDR2 FQGNSA. V trimming: 5 bases; J trimming: 0 bases; junction bases outside the gene matches: 4. The CDR3 DNA reads as TGTGCCAGCAGCCTCGGGACAGGGTTGAACACTGAAGCTTTCTTT. It codes for CASSLGTGLNTEAFF.

J is TRBJ1-6 and V is TRBV2; 10 bases map to TRBD1. CDR1 is SNHLY and CDR2 is FYNNEI in the germline V gene. The length of the CDR3 is 14 residues. The J segment lost 8 bases and the V segment lost 7 bases, leaving 5 bases of the junction unmatched. The CDR3 protein is CASMAGQGYSPLHF. The CDR3 DNA is TGTGCCAGCATGGCGGGACAGGGGTATTCACCCCTCCACTTT.

This clone was picked up a small number of times. This chain joins TRBV18 and TRBJ1-5; a weak D match, TRBD1 (6 bases). The CDR3 runs to 15 residues. With 4 bases removed from V and 3 bases from J, the gap between germline ends came to 13 bases. Germline V lookup: CDR1 KGHSH, CDR2 LQKENI. Written as DNA, the CDR3 is TGTGCCAGCTCACTACGACAGGAGCCCAATCAGCCCCAGCATTTT. Translating it yields CASSLRQEPNQPQHF.

This clone has a count of ten or more. The genes are TRBV6-5 and TRBJ1-5; 7 nucleotides match TRBD1. The J segment lost 2 bases and the V segment lost 6 bases, leaving 4 bases of the junction unmatched. Germline assignment: CDR1 MNHEY and CDR2 SVGAGI. The CDR3 has 14 residues. CDR3 sequence reads: CASRRDRGNQPQHF. CDR3 DNA: TGTGCCAGCAGGAGAGACAGGGGCAATCAGCCCCAGCATTTT.

The chain uses TRBV18 and TRBJ1-1; tentatively, D is TRBD1 (5 bases). V was trimmed by 6 bases and J by 3 bases, leaving 11 bases between them. The length of the CDR3 is 13 residues. Germline assignment: CDR1 KGHSH and CDR2 LQKENI. The CDR3 region has the DNA TGTGCCAGCTCCCAAGACAGCTACACTGAAGCTTTCTTT. It is translated as CASSQDSYTEAFF.

The genes are TRBV18 and TRBJ1-2, with TRBD1 as a possible D gene (6 bases). The germline CDR1 and CDR2 sequences are KGHSH and LQKENI. The CDR3 extends over 13 amino acids. V dropped 0 bases and J dropped 6 bases, with 8 bases sitting between them. CDR3 bases: TGTGCCAGCTCACCACCAACAGGGAATGGCTACACCTTC. Its protein product is CASSPPTGNGYTF.

The rearrangement joins TRBV10-3 to TRBJ2-5; D uncertain. The V gene's germline CDR1 is ENHRY and CDR2 SYGVKD. The CDR3 spans 13 residues. V was shortened by 0 bases and J by 5 bases, with 7 bases between the two germline ends. The CDR3 spells CAISESGGETQYF. CDR3 bases: TGTGCCATCAGTGAGTCCGGCGGTGAGACCCAGTACTTC.

The chain couples TRBV28 to TRBJ2-1, with 10 bases aligning to TRBD1. Germline CDR1 reads MDHEN; CDR2 reads SYDVKM. The CDR3 has 16 amino acids. The V and J ends lost 1 base and 6 bases, in that order; junction bases with no gene match: 6. In nucleotides, the CDR3 is TGTGCCAGCAGTTTATCAGGGACAGGGGTCTCCAATGAGCAGTTCTTC. The encoded protein is CASSLSGTGVSNEQFF.

This chain joins TRBV28 and TRBJ2-7; 7 bases are a match to TRBD2. The junction had 9 bases not matched to a gene; V was cut back by 8 bases and J by 2 bases. This CDR3 comprises 14 residues. Germline values: CDR1 MDHEN, CDR2 SYDVKM. CDR3 nucleotide sequence: TGTGCCAGCCGGGGAGGGGCGACACCCTACGAGCAGTACTTC. It yields the protein CASRGGATPYEQYF.

In this sample, this clone turned up once. The chain joins TRBV2 to TRBJ2-7; 9 bases are shared with TRBD1. This CDR3 is built from 16 residues. The germline V gene has CDR1 SNHLY and CDR2 FYNNEI. After removal of 6 bases from V and 3 bases from J, the junction contained 12 bases not matched to a gene. CDR3 sequence: CASRFTGTGFDYEQYF. The CDR3 DNA follows: TGTGCCAGCAGGTTCACCGGGACAGGGTTCGACTACGAGCAGTACTTC.

The chain recombines TRBV19 with TRBJ1-2; 9 bases are shared with TRBD1. There are 16 residues in the CDR3. Unmatched junction bases numbered 9, after V lost 3 bases and J lost 4 bases. Germline CDR1 reads LNHDA; CDR2 reads SQIVND (reference sequence). CDR3 protein: CASSIQGQGLGYGYTF. The CDR3 region has the DNA TGTGCCAGTAGTATTCAAGGACAGGGGCTGGGCTATGGCTACACCTTC. The full variable domain, completed using reference TRBV19 and TRBJ1-2, is DGGITQSPKYLFRKEGQNVTLSCEQNLNHDAMYWYRQDPGQGLRLIYYSQIVNDFQKGDIAEGYSVSREKKESFPLTVTSAQKNPTAFYLCASSIQGQGLGYGYTFGSGTRLTVV.

This rearrangement joins TRBV19 to TRBJ1-4; TRBD1 matches at 7 bases. With 5 bases clipped from V and 8 bases from J, the junction kept 11 bases outside the gene matches. The CDR3 spans 15 residues. The germline gives CDR1 LNHDA, CDR2 SQIVND (reference sequence). The CDR3 nucleotides are TGTGCCAGTAGTTCCGCGACAGGGACGGGCGAAAAACTGTTTTTT. It encodes CASSSATGTGEKLFF.

The chain employs TRBV6-5 and TRBJ1-1; maybe TRBD1 (6 bases). V was cut by 2 bases and J by 5 bases, with 9 bases left in between. CDR3 length: 13 amino acids. Germline loops: CDR1 MNHEY, CDR2 SVGAGI. CDR3 sequence: CASSYLGGTEAFF. The CDR3 region has the DNA TGTGCCAGCAGTTACCTAGGGGGAACTGAAGCTTTCTTT.

The chain joins TRBV30 to TRBJ2-1; no clear D. Trimming cost V 2 bases and J 9 bases, with 8 bases left between them. This CDR3 region has 11 residues. The germline V gene encodes CDR1 GTSNPN and CDR2 SVGIG (reference sequence). The CDR3 protein is CAWSLVGEQFF. The CDR3, as DNA: TGTGCCTGGAGTCTCGTCGGTGAGCAGTTCTTC.